These T cell receptor beta chains were read from a single sample in a study of CD8 T cells in ankylosing spondylitis. TCRdb reanalysed the 5' RACE reads using MiXCR and keeps one entry per CDR3 protein. The sample lists about 240,000 distinct CDR3 sequences, less than 10% occurring once. Sequencing used blood, either unsorted or a sorted T cell fraction (not recorded which). These receptors originate from a male donor with ankylosing spondylitis or in good health (not recorded which). CDR3s include the opening cysteine and the closing phenylalanine or tryptophan. Each record gives: V gene, clone size, J gene, D gene, CDR3 protein, CDR3 DNA. A D gene is named only where the DNA matches it firmly. Clone size is stated in some rows and not others, as once, few, many or a class when expanded.

V: TRBV28; size: many; J: TRBJ1-3; D: NA; CDR3: CASSMGGAQDTIYF; DNA: TGTGCCAGCTCAATGGGGGGGGCGCAGGACACCATATATTTT
V: TRBV18; size: NA; J: TRBJ1-3; D: NA; CDR3: CASSPGGRGSTIYF; DNA: TGTGCCAGCTCACCAGGGGGACGGGGAAGCACCATATATTTT
V: TRBV12-3/TRBV12-4; size: NA; J: TRBJ2-7; D: TRBD1; CDR3: CASSLTGAFYEQYF; DNA: TGTGCCAGCAGTCTCACAGGGGCCTTCTACGAGCAGTACTTC
V: TRBV5-1; size: few; J: TRBJ2-2; D: TRBD1; CDR3: CASSGTGADTGELFF; DNA: TGCGCCAGCAGCGGGACAGGGGCCGACACCGGGGAGCTGTTTTTT
V: TRBV20-1; size: many; J: TRBJ2-7; D: TRBD2; CDR3: CSARDLGGTRVYEQYF; DNA: TGCAGTGCTAGAGATTTAGGGGGGACTAGGGTCTACGAGCAGTACTTC
V: TRBV6-1; size: many; J: TRBJ1-4; D: TRBD1; CDR3: CASSQGQGGEKLFF; DNA: TGTGCCAGCAGCCAGGGACAGGGAGGTGAAAAACTGTTTTTT
V: TRBV30; size: many; J: TRBJ1-2; D: NA; CDR3: CAWSRDVYGYTF; DNA: TGTGCCTGGAGTAGGGATGTTTATGGCTACACCTTC
V: TRBV20-1; size: many; J: TRBJ2-7; D: NA; CDR3: CSASRGASSYEQYF; DNA: TGCAGTGCCAGTCGCGGGGCTAGCTCCTACGAGCAGTACTTC
V: TRBV20-1; size: many; J: TRBJ2-1; D: NA; CDR3: CSASGIESSYNEQFF; DNA: TGCAGTGCTAGCGGGATTGAGAGCTCCTACAATGAGCAGTTCTTC
V: TRBV20-1; size: NA; J: TRBJ1-5; D: TRBD1; CDR3: CSARDRTGNQPQHF; DNA: TGCAGTGCTAGAGACCGGACAGGGAATCAGCCCCAGCATTTT
V: TRBV5-1; size: many; J: TRBJ2-2; D: TRBD2; CDR3: CASSLARRESTGELFF; DNA: TGCGCCAGCAGCTTGGCTCGGCGGGAGTCCACCGGGGAGCTGTTTTTT
V: TRBV27; size: many; J: TRBJ2-2; D: NA; CDR3: CASSPPVWDLNTGELFF; DNA: TGTGCCAGCAGTCCTCCAGTCTGGGACTTGAACACCGGGGAGCTGTTTTTT
V: TRBV29-1; size: many; J: TRBJ2-7; D: NA; CDR3: CSVQLGGSSYEQYF; DNA: TGCAGCGTCCAACTTGGGGGGAGCTCCTACGAGCAGTACTTC
V: TRBV12-3/TRBV12-4; size: many; J: TRBJ2-5; D: NA; CDR3: CASSLITFQETQYF; DNA: TGTGCCAGCAGTTTGATAACTTTCCAAGAGACCCAGTACTTC
V: TRBV5-8; size: many; J: TRBJ1-1; D: NA; CDR3: CASNRMNTEAFF; DNA: TGTGCCAGCAATCGCATGAACACTGAAGCTTTCTTT
V: TRBV9; size: many; J: TRBJ2-7; D: NA; CDR3: CASSVTGQGGYEQYF; DNA: TGTGCCAGCAGCGTAACTGGTCAGGGGGGCTACGAGCAGTACTTC
V: TRBV11-2; size: many; J: TRBJ1-2; D: TRBD1; CDR3: CASSRTGEYGYTF; DNA: TGTGCCAGCAGCCGGACAGGGGAGTATGGCTACACCTTC
V: TRBV20-1; size: many; J: TRBJ2-1; D: NA; CDR3: CSARHPEGGYNEQFF; DNA: TGCAGTGCTAGACACCCCGAGGGGGGTTACAATGAGCAGTTCTTC
V: TRBV10-3; size: many; J: TRBJ1-1; D: NA; CDR3: CAINSLNTEAFF; DNA: TGTGCCATCAATTCCTTGAACACTGAAGCTTTCTTT
V: TRBV9; size: many; J: TRBJ2-3; D: TRBD2; CDR3: CASSAHSGTSGTDTQYF; DNA: TGTGCCAGCAGCGCCCACTCCGGGACTAGCGGCACAGATACGCAGTATTTT
V: TRBV20-1; size: NA; J: TRBJ2-2; D: TRBD2; CDR3: CSARDMLAGGHTGELFF; DNA: TGCAGTGCTAGAGATATGCTAGCGGGGGGTCACACCGGGGAGCTGTTTTTT
V: TRBV5-1; size: many; J: TRBJ2-1; D: NA; CDR3: CASSHGPVGGEQFF; DNA: TGCGCCAGCAGCCACGGACCTGTCGGAGGTGAGCAGTTCTTC
V: TRBV20-1; size: NA; J: TRBJ2-1; D: NA; CDR3: CSMDTGVSYNEQFF; DNA: TGCAGTATGGACACGGGGGTCTCCTACAATGAGCAGTTCTTC
V: TRBV7-2; size: many; J: TRBJ2-3; D: NA; CDR3: CASSLEPRDPQYF; DNA: TGTGCCAGCAGCTTAGAACCTAGAGATCCGCAGTATTTT
V: TRBV12-3/TRBV12-4; size: NA; J: TRBJ1-1; D: NA; CDR3: CASRWDMRNTEAFF; DNA: TGTGCCAGCAGATGGGACATGAGAAACACTGAAGCTTTCTTT
V: TRBV20-1; size: many; J: TRBJ2-2; D: NA; CDR3: CSATGTLNTGELFF; DNA: TGCAGTGCCACCGGGACGTTGAACACCGGGGAGCTGTTTTTT
V: TRBV29-1; size: many; J: TRBJ2-3; D: TRBD2; CDR3: CSVEDRGRGTDTQYF; DNA: TGCAGCGTTGAAGATCGAGGGAGGGGCACAGATACGCAGTATTTT
V: TRBV16; size: many; J: TRBJ1-1; D: NA; CDR3: CASSALRDTEAFF; DNA: TGTGCCAGCAGCGCCCTAAGGGACACTGAAGCTTTCTTT
V: TRBV5-1; size: many; J: TRBJ1-1; D: NA; CDR3: CASFVNRRTEAFF; DNA: TGCGCCAGCTTTGTAAATAGGAGGACTGAAGCTTTCTTT